In its sample, the clone carrying this TCR beta chain was seen a few times. The antigen is unknown. Germline CDR1 reads SQVTM; CDR2 reads ANQGSEA. CDR3 length: 13 amino acids. The junction had 3 bases not matched to a gene; V was cut back by 7 bases and J by 0 bases. These data come from a study of T-cell reconstitution after alpha-beta-depleted transplantation in children. Preparation of the TCRbeta library involved a method that used unique molecular identifiers. MiXCR was run by TCRdb on the PCR reads, yielding one entry per CDR3 protein. The sample comprises fewer than 750,000 distinct CDR3 sequences, under 25% of which are singletons, and 11% to 15% rests with the top ten. Study-level points and caveats: After one year, T-cell counts and TCRbeta diversity mostly came from new T cells. There were reportedly several hundred expanded graft clones from which alpha-beta T cells came about two months after transplant.

The TCR originated in a boy under two years old who had a stem cell transplant for acute myeloid leukemia, so the T cells may come from the graft donor. The starting material was PBMCs, mostly from graft donor cells, obtained 360 days after TCRalphabeta/CD19-depleted stem cell transplant. V usage is TRBV29-1 and J usage is TRBJ2-3; 8 positions agree with TRBD2. The CDR3 DNA follows: TGCAGCGCCGTAGCGGGGAGCACAGATACGCAGTATTTT. Protein sequence: CSAVAGSTDTQYF.